This T cell receptor beta chain is drawn from a study of cytomegalovirus exposure and HLA in healthy donors. This CDR3 region has 13 residues. The germline V gene encodes CDR1 PRHDT and CDR2 FYEKMQ (reference sequence). Trimming shortened V by 4 bases and J by 8 bases, and 12 bases separated the two germline ends. 60 Vbeta and 13 Jbeta primers were used in PCR. Clones were read by immunoSEQ multiplex PCR, and TCRdb kept only the in-frame ones, dropping some. The sample shows under 200,000 clones, approximately 86% of them seen only once. This clone has only a few counts. Material: PBMCs. The sequence was obtained from a woman in her 30s in good health and CMV-seronegative. This chain joins TRBV13 and TRBJ2-1; D might be TRBD1 (5 bases). CDR3 protein: CASSWGRNDEQFF. CDR3 bases: TGTGCCAGCAGCTGGGGCAGGAACGATGAGCAGTTCTTC.